These 29 T cell receptor beta chains were sequenced from one sample in a study of blood T cell repertoires in COVID-19. TCRdb's copy holds only in-frame clones and misses some; the assay was immunoSEQ multiplex PCR. The data show about 100,000 clones, with about 80% seen just once and approximately 31% held by the top ten. The sample was peripheral blood. Every receptor here comes from a man aged 70-80 years with active or convalescent COVID-19.

This chain uses TRBV27 with TRBJ1-2, with 10 bases identical to TRBD1. J gave up 5 bases and V 6 bases, and 6 bases lay outside the gene matches. The CDR3 sequence is 14 residues long. Per the germline V gene, CDR1 is MNHEY and CDR2 is SMNVEV (reference sequence). CDR3 sequence: CASSRGQGGYGYTF. In DNA, the CDR3 is TGTGCCAGCAGCCGAGGACAGGGGGGATATGGCTACACCTTC.

The V call is TRBV7-2, the J call TRBJ2-1, with 9 nucleotides matching TRBD2. Per germline, CDR1 SGHTA and CDR2 FQGNSA. This CDR3 contains 16 residues. V shed 5 bases and J 8 bases; nucleotides not matched to a gene: 13. In DNA, the CDR3 is TGTGCCAGCAGCGCCGGGACTAGCTTGCCGATGGATGAGCAGTTCTTC. Its translation: CASSAGTSLPMDEQFF.

This sequence joins TRBV5-1 and TRBJ2-3; 8 bases fit TRBD2. CDR3 length equals 17 residues. V dropped 0 bases and J dropped 0; count of bases not matched to a gene: 6. The germline V gene encodes CDR1 SGHRS and CDR2 YFSETQ. CDR3 loop: CASSLGTSTASTDTQYF. The CDR3 bases are TGCGCCAGCAGCTTGGGGACTAGCACTGCTAGCACAGATACGCAGTATTTT.

The chain joins TRBV18 to TRBJ2-7; D unclear. The CDR3 totals 14 residues. CDR1 is KGHSH, CDR2 LQKENI, per germline. The V end was cut by 5 bases, the J end by 3 bases, with 14 bases between. Written as DNA, the CDR3 is TGTGCCAGCTCATCGACAAGCAGGCTCTACGAGCAGTACTTC. Translation: CASSSTSRLYEQYF.

The chain employs TRBV5-1 and TRBJ1-4, with TRBD1 as a possible D gene (5 bases). The CDR3 runs 13 residues. Germline V gene sequence: CDR1 SGHRS, CDR2 YFSETQ. V shed 6 bases and J shed 8 bases, with 14 bases lying between them. The CDR3 DNA is TGCGCCAGCAAGGTAGGGGTAGAAGAAAAACTGTTTTTT. Protein sequence: CASKVGVEEKLFF.

The chain combines TRBV24-1 with TRBJ2-5; D might be TRBD2 (5 bases). CDR3 length: 13 residues. V lost 2 bases and J 9 bases, leaving 12 bases between the germline ends. Germline V lookup: CDR1 KGHDR, CDR2 SFDVKD. The CDR3 region is CATSDSGSGAQYF. The CDR3 bases are TGTGCCACCAGTGATTCGGGGAGTGGGGCCCAGTACTTC.

This clone came up a few times. CDR3 residues: CASSEQVRGEQYF. Here the CDR3 DNA reads TGTGCCAGCAGTGAACAGGTTCGAGGGGAGCAGTACTTC. V and J are TRBV2 and TRBJ2-7; possible D gene TRBD2, 5 bases. The CDR3 length is 13 residues. V was clipped by 2 bases and J by 7 bases, with 12 bases between them. Per the germline V gene, CDR1 is SNHLY and CDR2 is FYNNEI.

The chain joins TRBV19 to TRBJ1-5; possibly TRBD1 for D (6 bases). V lost 10 bases to trimming and J lost 0 bases, with 16 bases between them. Germline V gene data show CDR1 as LNHDA and CDR2 as SQIVND (reference sequence). The CDR3 extends over 15 amino acids. This CDR3 reads CATRGGTNSNQPQHF. The DNA of the CDR3 is TGTGCCACCAGGGGTGGGACAAATAGCAATCAGCCCCAGCATTTT.

This clone was seen a single time. The chain employs TRBV10-3 and TRBJ2-7, with D tentatively TRBD1 (6 bases). The V gene's germline CDR1 is ENHRY and CDR2 SYGVKD. The CDR3 is made up of 13 amino acids. Between the trimmed V and J ends, which lost 10 bases and 2 bases, there was a span of 15 bases. The CDR3 sequence is CATLQGITYEQYF. CDR3 DNA: TGTGCCACCTTACAGGGAATAACCTACGAGCAGTACTTC.

This clone appeared a single time. The J gene is TRBJ2-7, the V gene TRBV12-5; D is unresolved. V was trimmed by 1 base and J by 3 bases, leaving 7 bases between them. The CDR3 extends over 13 amino acids. Germline V gene data show CDR1 as LGHNT and CDR2 as FRNRAP. CDR3 in amino acids: CASGLGQYYEQYF. CDR3 DNA: TGTGCTAGTGGTTTGGGTCAGTACTACGAGCAGTACTTC.

The chain recombines TRBV6-2 or TRBV6-3 with TRBJ1-5, with D perhaps TRBD1 (6 bases). The CDR3 is 11 residues long. CDR1 is MNHEY and CDR2 is SVGEGT in the germline V gene. The V end was cut by 5 bases, the J end by 12 bases, with 11 bases between. The CDR3 reads CASSQGTNQHF. CDR3 coding DNA: TGTGCCAGCAGTCAGGGGACGAACCAGCATTTT.

The CDR3 DNA follows: TGTGCCAGCAGCCATGACAGGGTGAACACTGAAGCTTTCTTT. This encodes CASSHDRVNTEAFF. The chain employs TRBV5-4 and TRBJ1-1, with TRBD1 matching 7 bases. With V trimmed by 4 bases and J by 0 bases, 3 bases remained unmatched. Germline lookup yields CDR1 SGHNT and CDR2 YYREEE (reference sequence). This CDR3 has 14 residues.

V gene TRBV6-2 or TRBV6-3 combines with J gene TRBJ1-2; no firm D call. Trimming took off 5 bases at V and 4 bases at J, with 17 bases between the two ends. This CDR3 has 15 residues. CDR1 and CDR2 (germline): MNHEY, SVGEGT. The CDR3 protein is CASSPWEEGLYGYTF. CDR3 in DNA: TGTGCCAGCAGTCCCTGGGAGGAGGGTCTCTATGGCTACACCTTC.

The CDR3 DNA is TGTGCCACCAGCAGAGTCGGGGCGGGAGGAGCGGAAAATGAGCAGTTCTTC. Translated: CATSRVGAGGAENEQFF. The rearrangement uses TRBV15 and TRBJ2-1; 8 bases agree with TRBD2. Per the germline V gene, CDR1 is LNHNV and CDR2 is YYDKDF (reference sequence). The CDR3 runs 17 residues. The V segment lost 1 base and the J segment 7 bases; nucleotides outside the gene matches: 12. The whole variable domain, remainder taken from reference TRBV15 and TRBJ2-1, is DAMVIQNPRYQVTQFGKPVTLSCSQTLNHNVMYWYQQKSSQAPKLLFHYYDKDFNNEADTPDNFQSRRPNTSFCFLDIRSPGLGDTAMYLCATSRVGAGGAENEQFFGPGTRLTVL.

This clone showed up just a few times. This rearrangement joins TRBV9 to TRBJ1-3; unclear D gene. V lost 4 bases and J 10 bases, leaving 15 bases between the germline ends. Per germline, CDR1 SGDLS and CDR2 YYNGEE. The CDR3 sequence is 13 residues long. As DNA, the CDR3 is TGTGCCAGCAGCCCGACCCCGGCCGGGACCATATATTTT. This codes for CASSPTPAGTIYF. Full variable domain (missing parts from reference TRBV9 and TRBJ1-3): DSGVTQTPKHLITATGQRVTLRCSPRSGDLSVYWYQQSLDQGLQFLIQYYNGEERAKGNILERFSAQQFPDLHSELNLSSLELGDSALYFCASSPTPAGTIYFGEGSWLTVV.

V is TRBV28 and J is TRBJ1-4; 9 bases fit TRBD1. Trimming took 9 bases from V and 4 from J; bases not matched to a gene: 6. Germline V gene sequence: CDR1 MDHEN, CDR2 SYDVKM. This CDR3 has 14 amino acids. The DNA of the CDR3 is TGTGCCAGTATCGGACAGGGGATTAATGAAAAACTGTTTTTT. Amino acids: CASIGQGINEKLFF.

Only a few counts were recorded for this clone. This sequence joins TRBV7-2 and TRBJ1-1; D remains ambiguous. CDR3 size: 17 residues. With 5 bases removed from V and 2 bases from J, the gap between germline ends came to 21 bases. Germline assignment: CDR1 SGHTA and CDR2 FQGNSA. In DNA form, the CDR3 reads TGTGCCAGCAGCCTCCCGCCGGGGTCAGGAATCAACACTGAAGCTTTCTTT. Translated: CASSLPPGSGINTEAFF.

This chain connects TRBV7-2 to TRBJ1-2; no clear D. Germline loops: CDR1 SGHTA, CDR2 FQGNSA. This CDR3 has 14 residues. Trimming removed 5 bases from V and 5 bases from J, with 15 bases in between. CDR3 sequence: CASSREGGRYGYTF. CDR3 nucleotide sequence: TGTGCCAGCAGCCGGGAGGGAGGCAGGTATGGCTACACCTTC.

The chain combines TRBV7-9 with TRBJ2-5, with 7 bases matching TRBD1. The germline CDR1 and CDR2 sequences are SEHNR and FQNEAQ (reference sequence). The J segment lost 5 bases and the V segment lost 5 bases, leaving 8 bases of the junction unmatched. This CDR3 comprises 14 residues. In DNA form, the CDR3 reads TGTGCCAGCAGCCCAGGGACAGCAGAGGAGACCCAGTACTTC. It translates to CASSPGTAEETQYF.

The chain is built from TRBV15 and TRBJ1-1, with D hard to call. CDR3 length: 15 amino acids. V shed 3 bases and J shed 4 bases, with 15 bases lying between them. CDR1 is LNHNV, CDR2 YYDKDF, per germline (reference sequence). The CDR3 region is CATSSPGPWATEAFF. The CDR3 DNA is TGTGCCACCAGCAGTCCCGGCCCATGGGCCACTGAAGCTTTCTTT.

V usage is TRBV15 and J usage is TRBJ2-3; 8 bases are a match to TRBD2. J was trimmed by 4 bases and V by 3 bases; bases with no gene match: 9. Per germline, CDR1 LNHNV and CDR2 YYDKDF (reference sequence). There are 16 residues in the CDR3. CDR3 nucleotide sequence: TGTGCCACCAGCAGTGGGACTAGAAAGGTGTCAGATACGCAGTATTTT. Its protein is CATSSGTRKVSDTQYF.

This chain uses TRBV9 with TRBJ1-3; possible D gene TRBD1, 5 bases. Between the trimmed V and J ends, which lost 4 bases and 0 bases, there was a span of 11 bases. The CDR3 spans 15 residues. From germline, CDR1 is SGDLS and CDR2 YYNGEE. CDR3 residues: CASSTAGHSGNTIYF. The CDR3 DNA is TGTGCCAGCAGCACCGCAGGGCACTCTGGAAACACCATATATTTT.

This chain links TRBV2 with TRBJ1-1; 8 bases are shared with TRBD1. CDR1 is SNHLY, CDR2 FYNNEI, per germline. J lost 7 bases, V lost 4 bases, and 5 bases had no gene match. The CDR3 runs 13 residues. CDR3 DNA: TGTGCCAGCAGTGCGGACAGGGCGGTTGAAGCTTTCTTT. Amino acid sequence: CASSADRAVEAFF.

This sequence joins TRBV27 and TRBJ1-2; possible D gene TRBD1, 6 bases. The germline gives CDR1 MNHEY, CDR2 SMNVEV (reference sequence). This CDR3 contains 13 residues. Trimming pared 4 bases from V and 4 bases from J, leaving 10 bases between. The CDR3 DNA follows: TGTGCCAGCAGTTCCCTGGACAGCTATGGCTACACCTTC. Its protein product is CASSSLDSYGYTF.

This clone was counted a few times. The V and J genes are TRBV7-8 and TRBJ1-1; 9 bases align to TRBD1. Germline values: CDR1 SGHVS, CDR2 FQNEAQ. Trimming took 2 bases from V and 4 from J; bases not matched to a gene: 8. The CDR3 contains 16 residues. This CDR3 is CASSLKGRTGVTEAFF. The CDR3 DNA reads TGTGCCAGCAGCTTAAAGGGTAGGACAGGGGTCACTGAAGCTTTCTTT. The entire variable domain, with the rest obtained from reference TRBV7-8 and TRBJ1-1, is as follows: GAGVSQSPRYKVAKRGQDVALRCDPISGHVSLFWYQQALGQGPEFLTYFQNEAQLDKSGLPSDRFFAERPEGSVSTLKIQRTQQEDSAVYLCASSLKGRTGVTEAFFGQGTRLTVV.

This sequence joins TRBV10-3 and TRBJ2-3; D may be TRBD2 (5 bases). The CDR3 has 17 amino acids. The germline V gene has CDR1 ENHRY and CDR2 SYGVKD. The V end lost 4 bases, the J end lost 1 base, and 18 bases lay between the germline ends. The CDR3 nucleotides read TGTGCCATCAGTGTAGAAGCGGAAGACCTCGGCACAGATACGCAGTATTTT. It yields the protein CAISVEAEDLGTDTQYF.

This clone was found many times. V gene TRBV27 combines with J gene TRBJ1-5; 9 bases are shared with TRBD1. The length of the CDR3 is 17 residues. CDR1 and CDR2 (germline): MNHEY, SMNVEV (reference sequence). Trimming took 2 bases from V and 5 from J; bases not matched to a gene: 10. The CDR3 loop is CASSLTGQGGVDQPQHF. CDR3 nucleotides: TGTGCCAGCAGTTTAACGGGACAGGGTGGGGTGGATCAGCCCCAGCATTTT.

V and J are TRBV27 and TRBJ1-1, with no clear D. Germline CDR1 MNHEY, CDR2 SMNVEV (reference sequence). V dropped 1 base and J dropped 0 bases, with 9 bases sitting between them. The CDR3 loop spans 15 amino acids. This chain's CDR3 is CASSLLGRMNTEAFF. For the CDR3, the DNA is TGTGCCAGCAGTTTATTAGGCAGGATGAACACTGAAGCTTTCTTT.

The J gene is TRBJ1-5, the V gene TRBV19; D ambiguous. Germline CDR1 and CDR2: LNHDA and SQIVND (reference sequence). This CDR3 has 15 amino acids. Trimming pared 1 base from V and 2 bases from J, leaving 9 bases between. Here the CDR3 reads CASSIGHSRNQPQHF. The DNA of the CDR3 is TGTGCCAGTAGTATAGGGCACAGCCGCAATCAGCCCCAGCATTTT.